There are many counts of the clone carrying this T cell receptor beta chain. The antigen remains undetermined. Individual cDNA molecules each received unique molecular identifiers attached to them. In TCRdb, the 5' RACE reads were re-called with MiXCR into one record per CDR3 protein. The sample comprises 35,000 to 40,000 distinct CDR3 sequences, 5.8% of which are singletons, and roughly 25% rests with the top ten. The data belong to a study of early T cells in non-severe SARS-CoV-2 infection. Study-level points and caveats: Database matching using VDJdb favored anti-spike CD8 responses, with private and CD4 specificities left missing.

V was trimmed by 0 bases and J by 1 base, leaving 6 bases between them. Germline CDR1 reads LNHNV; CDR2 reads YYDKDF (reference sequence). The CDR3 runs 14 residues. The chain is built from TRBV15 and TRBJ1-1, with D perhaps TRBD1 (5 bases). Sequencing was carried out using whole blood. This sequence was found in an adult who was a healthcare worker with PCR-confirmed SARS-CoV-2 infection or an uninfected control (not recorded which). The CDR3 here is CATSREDRNTEAFF. Written as DNA, the CDR3 is TGTGCCACCAGCAGAGAAGACAGGAACACTGAAGCTTTCTTT. The whole variable domain, remainder taken from reference TRBV15 and TRBJ1-1, is DAMVIQNPRYQVTQFGKPVTLSCSQTLNHNVMYWYQQKSSQAPKLLFHYYDKDFNNEADTPDNFQSRRPNTSFCFLDIRSPGLGDTAMYLCATSREDRNTEAFFGQGTRLTVV.